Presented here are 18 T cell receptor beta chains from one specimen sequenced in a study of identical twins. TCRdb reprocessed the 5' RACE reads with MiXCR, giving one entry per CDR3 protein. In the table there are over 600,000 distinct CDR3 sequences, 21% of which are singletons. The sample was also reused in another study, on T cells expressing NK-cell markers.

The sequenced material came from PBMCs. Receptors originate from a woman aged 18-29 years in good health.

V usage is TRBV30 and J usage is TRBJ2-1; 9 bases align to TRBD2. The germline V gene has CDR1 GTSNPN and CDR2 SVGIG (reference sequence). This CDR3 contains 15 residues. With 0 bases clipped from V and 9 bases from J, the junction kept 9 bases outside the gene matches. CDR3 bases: TGTGCCTGGAGTGTTAGGCGGGAGGGCCGGGGTGAGCAGTTCTTC. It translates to CAWSVRREGRGEQFF.

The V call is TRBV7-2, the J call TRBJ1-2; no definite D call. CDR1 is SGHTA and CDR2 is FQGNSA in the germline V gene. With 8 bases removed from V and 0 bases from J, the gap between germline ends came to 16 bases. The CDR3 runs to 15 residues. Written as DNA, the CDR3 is TGTGCCAGCTGGAGAGGGAGATCAGCTAACTATGGCTACACCTTC. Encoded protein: CASWRGRSANYGYTF.

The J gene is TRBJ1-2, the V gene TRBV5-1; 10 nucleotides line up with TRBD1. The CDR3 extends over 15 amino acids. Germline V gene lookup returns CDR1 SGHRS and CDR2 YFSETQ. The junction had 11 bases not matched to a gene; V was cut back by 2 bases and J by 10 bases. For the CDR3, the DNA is TGCGCCAGCAGCTTTGACGTCGGGACAGGGGCTCCCTACACCTTC. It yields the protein CASSFDVGTGAPYTF.

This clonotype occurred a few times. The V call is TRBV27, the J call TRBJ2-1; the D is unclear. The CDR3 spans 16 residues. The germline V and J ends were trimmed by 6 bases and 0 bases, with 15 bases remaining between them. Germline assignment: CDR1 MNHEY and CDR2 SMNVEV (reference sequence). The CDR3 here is CASSRRAPSSYNEQFF. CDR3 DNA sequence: TGTGCCAGCAGCCGGCGCGCTCCAAGCTCCTACAATGAGCAGTTCTTC.

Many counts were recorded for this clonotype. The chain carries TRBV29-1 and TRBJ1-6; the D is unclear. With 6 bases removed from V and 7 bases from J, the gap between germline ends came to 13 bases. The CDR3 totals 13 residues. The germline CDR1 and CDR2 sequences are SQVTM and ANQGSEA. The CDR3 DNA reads TGCAGCGTGTCTGAACGTAGGAATTCACCCCTCCACTTT. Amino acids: CSVSERRNSPLHF.

This CDR3 reads CASSSLGLGNQPQHF. The CDR3 bases are TGTGCCAGCAGTTCCTTGGGACTGGGGAATCAGCCCCAGCATTTT. The chain has TRBV27 and TRBJ1-5, with D possibly matching TRBD1 (5 bases). The CDR3 extends over 15 amino acids. CDR1 and CDR2 (germline): MNHEY, SMNVEV (reference sequence). Between the trimmed V and J ends, which lost 4 bases and 4 bases, there was a span of 14 bases.

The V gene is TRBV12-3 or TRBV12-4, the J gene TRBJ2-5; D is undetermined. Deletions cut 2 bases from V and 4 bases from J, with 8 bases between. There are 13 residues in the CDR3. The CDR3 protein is CASSLPVGETQYF. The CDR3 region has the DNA TGTGCCAGCAGTTTACCGGTCGGAGAGACCCAGTACTTC.

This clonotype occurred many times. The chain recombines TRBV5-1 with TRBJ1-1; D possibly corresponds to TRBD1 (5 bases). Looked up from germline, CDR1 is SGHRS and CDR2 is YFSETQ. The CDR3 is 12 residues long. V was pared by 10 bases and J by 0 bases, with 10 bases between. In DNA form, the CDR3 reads TGCGCCTCGGGACGGGTGAACACTGAAGCTTTCTTT. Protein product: CASGRVNTEAFF.

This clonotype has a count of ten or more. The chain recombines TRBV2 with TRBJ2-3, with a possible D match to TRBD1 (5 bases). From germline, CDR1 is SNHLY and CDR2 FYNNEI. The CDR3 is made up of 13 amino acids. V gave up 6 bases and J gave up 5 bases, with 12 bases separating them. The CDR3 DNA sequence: TGTGCCAGCAGGCCCAATACAGGAGATACGCAGTATTTT. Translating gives CASRPNTGDTQYF.

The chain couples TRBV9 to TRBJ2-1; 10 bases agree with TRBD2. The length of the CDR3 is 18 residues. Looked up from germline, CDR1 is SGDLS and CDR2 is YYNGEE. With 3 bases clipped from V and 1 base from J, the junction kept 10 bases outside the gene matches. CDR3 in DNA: TGTGCCAGCAGCGCAGGAGCGGGAGGGCCTGGGTCCTACAATGAGCAGTTCTTC. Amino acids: CASSAGAGGPGSYNEQFF.

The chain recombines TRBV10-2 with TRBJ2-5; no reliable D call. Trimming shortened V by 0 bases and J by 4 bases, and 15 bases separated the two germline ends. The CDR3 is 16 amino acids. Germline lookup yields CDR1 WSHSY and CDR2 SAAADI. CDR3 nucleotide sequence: TGCGCCAGCAGTGAGTCAAGTAATCTCCGGTTAGAGACCCAGTACTTC. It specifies CASSESSNLRLETQYF.

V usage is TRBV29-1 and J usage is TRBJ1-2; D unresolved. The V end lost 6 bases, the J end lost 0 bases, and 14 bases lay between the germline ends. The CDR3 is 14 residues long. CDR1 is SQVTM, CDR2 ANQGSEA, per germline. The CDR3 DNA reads TGCAGCGTGACGGACCCCGGCTCTAACTATGGCTACACCTTC. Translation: CSVTDPGSNYGYTF.

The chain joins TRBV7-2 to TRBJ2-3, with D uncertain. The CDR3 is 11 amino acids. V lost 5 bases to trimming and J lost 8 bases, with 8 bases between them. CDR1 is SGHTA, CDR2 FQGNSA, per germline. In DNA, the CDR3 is TGTGCCAGCAGCCCGACCCTTACGCAGTATTTT. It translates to CASSPTLTQYF.

As DNA, the CDR3 is TGTGCCAGCAGCTACATTAGCGGGGCCCCCTACGAGCAGTACTTC. Its protein is CASSYISGAPYEQYF. The genes are TRBV7-9 and TRBJ2-7, with 8 bases fitting TRBD2. Trimming took 4 bases from V and 2 from J; bases not matched to a gene: 7. The CDR3 spans 15 residues. CDR1 and CDR2 from the germline V gene are SEHNR and FQNEAQ (reference sequence).

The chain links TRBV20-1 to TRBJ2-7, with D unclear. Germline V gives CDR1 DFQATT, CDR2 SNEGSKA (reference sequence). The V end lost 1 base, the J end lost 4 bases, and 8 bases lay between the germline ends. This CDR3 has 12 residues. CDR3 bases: TGCAGTGCTAGAGGGAACTTATACGAGCAGTACTTC. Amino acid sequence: CSARGNLYEQYF.

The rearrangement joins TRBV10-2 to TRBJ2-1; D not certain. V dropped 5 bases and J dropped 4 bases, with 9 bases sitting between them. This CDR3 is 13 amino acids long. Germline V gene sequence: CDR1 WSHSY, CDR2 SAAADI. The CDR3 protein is CASSTQSYNEQFF. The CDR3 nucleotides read TGCGCCAGCAGTACTCAGAGTTACAATGAGCAGTTCTTC.

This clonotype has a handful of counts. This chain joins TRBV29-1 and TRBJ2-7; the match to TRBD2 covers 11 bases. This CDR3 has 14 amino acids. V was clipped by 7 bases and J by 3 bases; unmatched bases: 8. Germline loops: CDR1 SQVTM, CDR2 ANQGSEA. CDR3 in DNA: TGCAGCGCTTTTAGCGGGGGGGAGCGCTACGAGCAGTACTTC. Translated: CSAFSGGERYEQYF.

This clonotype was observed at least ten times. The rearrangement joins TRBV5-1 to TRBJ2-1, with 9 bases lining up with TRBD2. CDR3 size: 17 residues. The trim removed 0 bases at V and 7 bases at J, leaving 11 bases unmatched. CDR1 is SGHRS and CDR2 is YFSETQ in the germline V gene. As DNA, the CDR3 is TGCGCCAGCAGCTTGGTGGCTAGCGGGGCGGAATGGAATGAGCAGTTCTTC. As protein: CASSLVASGAEWNEQFF. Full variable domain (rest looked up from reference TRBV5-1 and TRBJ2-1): KAGVTQTPRYLIKTRGQQVTLSCSPISGHRSVSWYQQTPGQGLQFLFEYFSETQRNKGNFPGRFSGRQFSNSRSEMNVSTLELGDSALYLCASSLVASGAEWNEQFFGPGTRLTVL.